A single sample gave rise to the 18 T cell receptor beta chains below, sequenced in a study of CD8 T cells in ankylosing spondylitis. TCRdb redid the calling of the 5' RACE reads with MiXCR, one entry per CDR3 protein. There are under 300,000 distinct CDR3 sequences in the sample; approximately 10% occur only once, and approximately 2.5% lies in the top ten. Input material: blood, either unsorted or a sorted T cell fraction (not recorded which). These receptors all come from a male donor with ankylosing spondylitis or in good health (not recorded which).

The chain uses TRBV18 and TRBJ1-4; TRBD1 aligns across 7 bases. Germline V gene data show CDR1 as KGHSH and CDR2 as LQKENI. Losses at the gene ends were 4 bases for V and 0 bases for J; bases not matched to a gene: 5. The CDR3 totals 16 residues. This chain's CDR3 is CASSRDRTTTNEKLFF. DNA of the CDR3: TGTGCCAGCTCACGGGACAGAACAACAACTAATGAAAAACTGTTTTTT.

This clonotype was detected many times. V is TRBV28 and J is TRBJ2-7; 8 bases are a match to TRBD1. Germline values: CDR1 MDHEN, CDR2 SYDVKM. CDR3 length equals 14 residues. The junction had 7 bases not matched to a gene; V was cut back by 6 bases and J by 3 bases. This CDR3 reads CASRSAGTGYEQYF. As DNA, the CDR3 is TGTGCCAGCAGATCTGCCGGGACAGGCTACGAGCAGTACTTC.

This clonotype has ten or more counts. The chain employs TRBV5-1 and TRBJ1-3; D is ambiguous. V shed 0 bases and J shed 0 bases, with 4 bases lying between them. The length of the CDR3 is 14 residues. Germline CDR1 reads SGHRS; CDR2 reads YFSETQ. Here the CDR3 DNA reads TGCGCCAGCAGCTTGGCTGTCTCTGGAAACACCATATATTTT. It yields the protein CASSLAVSGNTIYF.

In this sample, this clonotype turned up a few times. This chain connects TRBV4-2 to TRBJ2-1; 8 bases match TRBD2. This CDR3 has 17 residues. With V trimmed by 1 base and J by 3 bases, 8 bases remained unmatched. Germline values: CDR1 LGHNA, CDR2 YNFKEQ. CDR3 DNA: TGTGCCAGCAGCCAAGTTTCCCCCGGGACTAGCTACAATGAGCAGTTCTTC. This codes for CASSQVSPGTSYNEQFF.

The chain employs TRBV7-2 and TRBJ2-5, with TRBD2 identical over 7 bases. The CDR3 extends over 15 amino acids. The junction had 3 bases not matched to a gene; V was cut back by 1 base and J by 1 base. Germline lookup yields CDR1 SGHTA and CDR2 FQGNSA. The CDR3 is CASSLGGGPQETQYF. CDR3 DNA: TGTGCCAGCAGCTTAGGCGGGGGACCCCAAGAGACCCAGTACTTC.

This chain connects TRBV2 to TRBJ1-1; 8 positions match TRBD1. J gave up 4 bases and V 4 bases, and 5 bases lay outside the gene matches. This CDR3 has 14 amino acids. In germline, CDR1 is SNHLY, CDR2 FYNNEI. The CDR3 loop is CASSGSGGGTEAFF. DNA for the CDR3: TGTGCCAGCAGTGGGTCAGGGGGCGGCACTGAAGCTTTCTTT.

This clonotype was recorded at least ten times. V usage is TRBV2 and J usage is TRBJ1-5, with unresolved D. With 1 base removed from V and 7 bases from J, the gap between germline ends came to 8 bases. This CDR3 has 13 amino acids. Looked up from germline, CDR1 is SNHLY and CDR2 is FYNNEI. Here the CDR3 reads CASSEEGRQPQHF. Here the CDR3 DNA reads TGTGCCAGCAGTGAAGAGGGCAGGCAGCCCCAGCATTTT.

This clonotype was picked up many times. The chain links TRBV19 to TRBJ2-1; D ambiguous. This CDR3 spans 13 amino acids. Per germline, CDR1 LNHDA and CDR2 SQIVND (reference sequence). The V end lost 4 bases, the J end lost 2 bases, and 6 bases lay between the germline ends. CDR3 nucleotides: TGTGCCAGTAGTAACCGAGCCTACAATGAGCAGTTCTTC. It codes for CASSNRAYNEQFF.

For this clonotype: This sequence may be a read error, since a much larger clone differs from it by one base. The CDR3 protein is CASTTDLRTDAQYF. In DNA, the CDR3 is TGTGCCAGCACGACCGACTTACGCACAGATGCGCAGTATTTT. The V call is TRBV6-1, the J call TRBJ2-3; no reliable D call. Germline V gene sequence: CDR1 MNHNS, CDR2 SASEGT. This CDR3 spans 14 amino acids.

This clonotype was found many times. This sequence joins TRBV29-1 and TRBJ1-1; no clear D. The V gene lost 1 base and the J gene lost 12 bases, with 3 bases spanning the gap. Germline-derived CDR1 and CDR2 are SQVTM and ANQGSEA. The CDR3 is 8 residues long. Here the CDR3 reads CSVEGTFF. CDR3 in DNA: TGCAGCGTTGAAGGGACTTTCTTT.

This clonotype was recorded a few times. This chain joins TRBV6-5 and TRBJ1-1; 7 nucleotides agree with TRBD1. The CDR3 extends over 15 amino acids. V trimming: 3 bases; J trimming: 6 bases; junction bases outside the gene matches: 10. CDR1 is MNHEY, CDR2 SVGAGI, per germline. CDR3 in DNA: TGTGCCAGCAGTTATACGACAGGGTCAGCGGCTGAAGCTTTCTTT. Amino acid sequence: CASSYTTGSAAEAFF.

This clonotype has a count of ten or more. This rearrangement joins TRBV5-1 to TRBJ2-7; 12 positions match TRBD1. V trimming: 4 bases; J trimming: 0 bases; junction bases outside the gene matches: 5. Germline V gene sequence: CDR1 SGHRS, CDR2 YFSETQ. The CDR3 consists of 16 residues. For the CDR3, the DNA is TGCGCCAGCAGCACCATGGGACAGGGGGCCTCCTACGAGCAGTACTTC. Its protein product is CASSTMGQGASYEQYF.

The chain joins TRBV6-4 to TRBJ1-1, with D perhaps TRBD1 (6 bases). CDR3 length equals 16 residues. V shed 0 bases and J shed 4 bases, with 15 bases lying between them. CDR1 MRHNA and CDR2 SNTAGT come from the germline V gene. The CDR3 sequence is CASSDSERGPSTEAFF. CDR3 coding DNA: TGTGCCAGCAGTGACTCAGAGCGGGGGCCTAGCACTGAAGCTTTCTTT.

This clonotype has a count of ten or more. Written as DNA, the CDR3 is TGCAGTGCCCCAGATCTAGCGGGGCCCTCCTACGAGCAGTACTTC. Translating gives CSAPDLAGPSYEQYF. The rearrangement uses TRBV20-1 and TRBJ2-7; TRBD2 aligns across 9 bases. The CDR3 runs to 15 residues. V was pared by 6 bases and J by 0 bases, with 9 bases of the junction left unmatched. Germline-derived CDR1 and CDR2 are DFQATT and SNEGSKA (reference sequence).

This clonotype was counted at least ten times. This chain joins TRBV12-3 or TRBV12-4 and TRBJ2-1, with 10 bases fitting TRBD2. The CDR3 has 17 residues. V shed 3 bases and J 6 bases; nucleotides not matched to a gene: 11. CDR3 bases: TGTGCCAGCAGTTTCAAAGGGAGGGGACTAGCGAGCAATGAGCAGTTCTTC. Its protein product is CASSFKGRGLASNEQFF.

This clonotype occurred many times. The rearrangement links TRBV12-5 to TRBJ2-2; possibly TRBD2 for D (6 bases). Germline lookup yields CDR1 LGHNT and CDR2 FRNRAP. V lost 6 bases, J lost 4 bases, and 18 bases lay in between. The CDR3 consists of 16 residues. The CDR3 DNA reads TGTGCTAGTGGCCCCTCGGACGCGGGATCCACCGGGGAGCTGTTTTTT. Translated: CASGPSDAGSTGELFF.

This clonotype was recorded at least ten times. The V call is TRBV5-6, the J call TRBJ2-2; the match to TRBD2 covers 7 bases. The length of the CDR3 is 16 residues. Germline values: CDR1 SGHDT, CDR2 YYEEEE. The junction had 9 bases not matched to a gene; V was cut back by 3 bases and J by 4 bases. The CDR3 DNA reads TGTGCCAGCAGCTCTGGACTAGACTCGAGCACCGGGGAGCTGTTTTTT. Translating it yields CASSSGLDSSTGELFF.

The table lists this clonotype with many counts. The chain is built from TRBV9 and TRBJ2-5; D not resolved. CDR3 length: 14 residues. V lost 0 bases to trimming and J lost 1 base, with 7 bases between them. Germline V gene lookup returns CDR1 SGDLS and CDR2 YYNGEE. CDR3 bases: TGTGCCAGCAGCGTAGTTCCGGGCCAAGAGACCCAGTACTTC. It translates to CASSVVPGQETQYF.